This TCR beta chain emerged from a study of T-cell reconstitution after alpha-beta-depleted transplantation in children. The V gene lost 1 base and the J gene lost 6 bases, with 6 bases spanning the gap. CDR3 length: 11 amino acids. Germline V gene lookup returns CDR1 DFQATT and CDR2 SNEGSKA (reference sequence). Preparation of the TCRbeta library involved a method that used unique molecular identifiers. TCRdb called the PCR reads again in MiXCR, with one record for every CDR3 protein. The sample carries about a million distinct CDR3 sequences, roughly 29% recorded once. This clonotype was detected only a few times.

The source of this sequence is a boy younger than two who had a stem cell transplant for SCID, so the T cells may come from the graft donor. Source: PBMCs, mostly from graft donor cells, taken 360 days after TCRalphabeta/CD19-depleted stem cell transplant. V usage is TRBV20-1 and J usage is TRBJ1-2; D is undetermined. CDR3 amino acids: CSARVGNGYTF. CDR3 nucleotide sequence: TGCAGTGCTAGAGTAGGGAATGGCTACACCTTC.